The clone carrying this T cell receptor beta chain was seen repeatedly, ten times or more. Its antigen is not known. The data were taken from a study of T cells in Graves' hyperthyroidism and ophthalmopathy. CDR3 length: 14 residues. CDR1 is SGHKS, CDR2 YYEKEE, per germline (reference sequence). Trimming left V 3 bases short and J 5 bases short, with 13 bases between. Study results and caveats: Blood held most thyroid clonotypes expanded above 0.001 frequency.

Amplification of TCR beta CDR3 regions used RNA as the template. First-round RT-PCR of the TCR CDR3 relied on the HTBI primer set. TCRdb called the multiplex PCR reads again in MiXCR, with one record for every CDR3 protein. The sample lists over 250,000 distinct CDR3 sequences; over 15% were seen once. Fresh peripheral blood, approximately 9.6 ml, yielded the PBMCs. This rearrangement joins TRBV5-5 to TRBJ2-3, with a possible D match to TRBD1 (5 bases). This TCR was sampled from a woman aged 55-75 years with Graves' ophthalmopathy. The sequencing input was blood. Here the CDR3 reads CASSWTNLGDTQYF. As DNA, the CDR3 is TGTGCCAGCAGCTGGACAAACCTCGGAGATACGCAGTATTTT.